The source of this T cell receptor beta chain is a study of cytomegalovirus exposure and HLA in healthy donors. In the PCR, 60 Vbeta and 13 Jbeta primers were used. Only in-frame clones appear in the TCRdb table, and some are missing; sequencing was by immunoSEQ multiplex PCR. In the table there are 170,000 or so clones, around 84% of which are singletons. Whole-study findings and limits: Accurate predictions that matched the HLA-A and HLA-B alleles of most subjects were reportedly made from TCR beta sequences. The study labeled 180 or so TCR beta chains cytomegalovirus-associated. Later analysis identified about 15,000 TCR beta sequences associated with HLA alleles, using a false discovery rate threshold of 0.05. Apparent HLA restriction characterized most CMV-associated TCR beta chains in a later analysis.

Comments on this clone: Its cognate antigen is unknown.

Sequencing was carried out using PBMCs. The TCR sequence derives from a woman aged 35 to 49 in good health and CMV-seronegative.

The CDR3 region has the DNA TGTGCCAGCAGCTTACCGGGACAAAACAATGAGCAGTTCTTC. Protein sequence: CASSLPGQNNEQFF. The chain combines TRBV11-2 with TRBJ2-1; TRBD1 is a possible D gene (6 bases). The V gene lost 2 bases and the J gene lost 5 bases, with 10 bases spanning the gap. CDR1 and CDR2 from the germline V gene are SGHAT and FQNNGV. This CDR3 region has 14 residues.